This TCR beta chain was obtained from a study of spatial heterogeneity in lung cancer. Study information: Two to three years after resection was the median timing of the follow-up PBMC samples, which were sequenced when available. Alpha-chain sequences were consistently detected less often than beta-chain sequences.

Time point: blood at routine non-recurrence follow-up after resection. MiXCR, run by TCRdb on the 5' RACE reads, gives a single entry per CDR3 protein. The sample holds over 45,000 distinct CDR3 sequences, about 11% seen once. The CDR3 is 16 residues long. Trimming left V 4 bases short and J 2 bases short, with 16 bases between. Germline V gene sequence: CDR1 SEHNR, CDR2 FQNEAQ (reference sequence). The starting material was PBMCs, obtained at follow-up. V usage is TRBV7-9 and J usage is TRBJ2-3; D is unresolved. The clonotype comes from a male donor with early-stage non-small cell lung cancer. CDR3 loop: CASSSLLWDDTDTQYF. CDR3 DNA: TGTGCCAGCAGCTCTCTACTGTGGGATGACACAGATACGCAGTATTTT. The full variable domain, with the rest looked up from reference TRBV7-9 and TRBJ2-3, is DTGVSQNPRHKITKRGQNVTFRCDPISEHNRLYWYRQTLGQGPEFLTYFQNEAQLEKSRLLSDRFSAERPKGSFSTLEIQRTEQGDSAMYLCASSSLLWDDTDTQYFGPGTRLTVL.